The clone carrying this T cell receptor (beta chain) appeared once. Germline V gene lookup returns CDR1 SGDLS and CDR2 YYNGEE. V lost 0 bases and J lost 3, with 16 bases in between. The CDR3 runs 16 residues. The data are from a study of blood T cell repertoires in COVID-19. Study at large: T cells, B-cell-depleted T cells, or PBMCs provided the cDNA or gDNA that served as material.

As handled by the study authors: For nucleated cells, counts were estimated from reference gene primer amplification. The data were produced by immunoSEQ multiplex PCR, yet TCRdb's version contains in-frame clones alone and is incomplete. The V and J calls and the clone size are those of that table, but D and trimming were determined from the DNA. This sample has around 470,000 clones, with roughly nine tenths found just once. Sequencing used peripheral blood. The TCR sequence derives from a man younger than 35 with COVID-19, enrolled during active disease. V gene TRBV9 combines with J gene TRBJ2-7; a possible D gene is TRBD2 (6 bases). CDR3 bases: TGTGCCAGCAGCGTAGGGTCGGGGGACTTGAACTACGAGCAGTACTTC. This gives the protein CASSVGSGDLNYEQYF. Based on the CDR3 plus reference TRBV9 and TRBJ2-7, the full variable domain is DSGVTQTPKHLITATGQRVTLRCSPRSGDLSVYWYQQSLDQGLQFLIQYYNGEERAKGNILERFSAQQFPDLHSELNLSSLELGDSALYFCASSVGSGDLNYEQYFGPGTRLTVT.